The entry below gives a single T cell receptor (beta chain) sequence along with its context. Its antigen is as yet unknown. Being one base from a much bigger clone, this may be a read error. The time point here: pre-sensitization, week 0. Treatment in this sample: therapeutic diphenylcyclopropenone sensitization with weekly scalp DPC. TCRdb re-called the RACE reads through MiXCR, storing one row per CDR3 protein. In the table there are over 300,000 distinct CDR3 sequences, 4% to 6% of which are singletons. The data were taken from a study of human T cells and chemical hapten exposure. Overall study results and limits: Expanded TCRs formed significantly more large CDR3 similarity clusters than controls. Sensitization with DPC brought no change to TCRs above 1 in 1000 in frequency.

Germline loops: CDR1 SGHTA, CDR2 FQGNSA. CDR3 length: 14 residues. The clonotype was recovered from a woman between 45 and 60 years old with alopecia areata. Some clones in this sample may be carry-over from other donors' samples. This specimen was whole blood, taken in connection with sensitization to the hapten diphenylcyclopropenone (DPC). The V and J genes are TRBV7-2 and TRBJ2-1; TRBD2 aligns across 10 bases. CDR3 sequence reads: CASSLVGLAGERFF. The CDR3 DNA is TGTGCCAGCAGCTTAGTCGGGCTAGCGGGAGAGCGGTTCTTC.